This TCR beta chain was sequenced during a study of blood T cell repertoires in COVID-19. Study details: COVID-19 samples from acute and convalescent phases originated in the United States, Italy and Spain. PBMCs, B-cell-depleted T cells, or T cells were the source of the cDNA or gDNA that made up the material.

This CDR3 has 15 amino acids. Germline V CDR1 and CDR2: SGDLS, YYNGEE. J lost 4 bases, V lost 0 bases, and 5 bases had no gene match. In the study's own analysis: The authors estimated nucleated cell counts from reference gene primer amplification. Generated by immunoSEQ multiplex PCR, the TCRdb table keeps only in-frame clones and is missing some. V, J and clone size reflect that table, while D and trimming were determined from the DNA. The sample shows about 270,000 clones, roughly nine tenths of them seen only once. The TCR comes from a man in his forties or fifties with active or convalescent COVID-19. The genes are TRBV9 and TRBJ1-2; 8 bases line up with TRBD1. The sequencing input was peripheral blood. The CDR3 DNA reads as TGTGCCAGCAGCGTAGCAGGGGGCGTTGGCTATGGCTACACCTTC. Residues: CASSVAGGVGYGYTF. Full variable domain (missing parts from reference TRBV9 and TRBJ1-2): DSGVTQTPKHLITATGQRVTLRCSPRSGDLSVYWYQQSLDQGLQFLIQYYNGEERAKGNILERFSAQQFPDLHSELNLSSLELGDSALYFCASSVAGGVGYGYTFGSGTRLTVV.